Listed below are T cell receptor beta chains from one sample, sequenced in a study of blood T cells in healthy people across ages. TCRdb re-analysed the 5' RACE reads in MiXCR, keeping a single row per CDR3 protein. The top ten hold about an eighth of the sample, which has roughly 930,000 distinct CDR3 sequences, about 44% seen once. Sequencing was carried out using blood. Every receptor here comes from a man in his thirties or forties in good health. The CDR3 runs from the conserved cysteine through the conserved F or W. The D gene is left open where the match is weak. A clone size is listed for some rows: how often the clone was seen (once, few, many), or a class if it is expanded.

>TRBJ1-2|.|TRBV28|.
CASSLTPDSLYGYTF
TGTGCCAGCAGTTTAACACCGGACAGCCTATATGGCTACACCTTC
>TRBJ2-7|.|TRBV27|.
CASRPALRSSYEQYF
TGTGCCAGCAGACCCGCTTTGCGGAGCTCCTACGAGCAGTACTTC
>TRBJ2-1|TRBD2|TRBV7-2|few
CASRFSGGGNEQFF
TGTGCCAGCAGATTTAGCGGGGGAGGAAATGAGCAGTTCTTC
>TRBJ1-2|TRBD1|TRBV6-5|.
CASSYSGTGGYGYTF
TGTGCCAGCAGTTACTCCGGGACAGGAGGGTATGGCTACACCTTC
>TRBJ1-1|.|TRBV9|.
CASSETPADTEAFF
TGTGCCAGCAGCGAGACGCCTGCGGACACTGAAGCTTTCTTT
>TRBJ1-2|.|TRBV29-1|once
CSDLPYREHGYTF
TGCAGCGATCTGCCCTACAGGGAGCATGGCTACACCTTC
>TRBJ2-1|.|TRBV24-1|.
CATSPQGGGGNEQFF
TGTGCCACCAGTCCCCAGGGGGGGGGAGGCAATGAGCAGTTCTTC
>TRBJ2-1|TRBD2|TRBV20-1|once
CSARDSGGSLGEQFF
TGCAGTGCTAGAGATTCGGGGGGGAGTTTAGGGGAGCAGTTCTTC
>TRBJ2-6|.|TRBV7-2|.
CTSSSVSPGANVLTF
TGTACCAGCAGCTCAGTGTCCCCTGGGGCCAACGTCCTGACTTTC
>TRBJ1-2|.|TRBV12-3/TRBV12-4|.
CASSLEYRDFGYTF
TGTGCCAGCAGTTTAGAATATAGGGACTTCGGCTACACCTTC
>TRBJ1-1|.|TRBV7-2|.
CASSFGGGDTEAFF
TGTGCCAGCAGCTTCGGGGGAGGGGACACTGAAGCTTTCTTT
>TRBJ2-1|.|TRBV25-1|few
CASSEPGGRGSYNEQFF
TGTGCCAGCAGTGAACCTGGGGGGCGGGGGAGTTACAATGAGCAGTTCTTC
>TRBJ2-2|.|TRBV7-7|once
CASSQSRTGELFF
TGTGCTAGCAGCCAATCCCGCACCGGGGAGCTGTTTTTT
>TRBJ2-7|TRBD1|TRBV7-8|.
CASSVYDRGLFEQYF
TGTGCCAGCAGCGTATACGACAGGGGATTGTTCGAGCAGTACTTC
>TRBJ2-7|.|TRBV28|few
CASSFRGGTPQYF
TGTGCCAGCAGTTTTAGGGGTGGAACGCCCCAGTACTTC
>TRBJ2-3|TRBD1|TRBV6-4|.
CASSMTDRDTQYF
TGTGCCAGCAGTATGACGGACAGGGATACGCAGTATTTT
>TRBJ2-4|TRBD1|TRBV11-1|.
CASSLDRVNKNIQYF
TGTGCCAGCAGCCTAGACAGGGTGAACAAAAACATTCAGTACTTC
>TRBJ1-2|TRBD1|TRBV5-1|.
CASRSGQGSYGYTF
TGCGCCAGCAGATCGGGACAGGGGTCTTATGGCTACACCTTC
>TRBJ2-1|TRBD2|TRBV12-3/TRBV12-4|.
CASSLDGAGSYNEQFF
TGTGCCAGCAGTTTAGACGGAGCGGGGTCCTACAATGAGCAGTTCTTC
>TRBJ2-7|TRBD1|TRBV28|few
CASRSPTGDYEQYF
TGTGCCAGCAGGTCTCCGACAGGGGACTACGAGCAGTACTTC
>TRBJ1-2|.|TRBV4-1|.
CASSLQVSYSYTF
TGCGCCAGCAGCCTTCAGGTCAGCTATAGCTACACCTTC
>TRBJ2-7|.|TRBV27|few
CASSLTGKGYEQYF
TGTGCCAGCAGTCTCACAGGGAAGGGGTACGAGCAGTACTTC
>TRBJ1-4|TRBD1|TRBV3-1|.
CASSRWDRVEKLFF
TGTGCCAGCAGTCGATGGGACAGGGTGGAAAAACTGTTTTTT
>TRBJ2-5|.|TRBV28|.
CASSETDYNEQYF
TGTGCCAGCAGTGAGACGGACTACAATGAGCAGTACTTC
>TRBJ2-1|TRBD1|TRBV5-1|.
CASSLGQGRDEQFF
TGCGCCAGCAGCTTGGGACAGGGGCGGGATGAGCAGTTCTTC
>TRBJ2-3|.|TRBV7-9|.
CASSFWARDTDTQYF
TGTGCCAGCAGCTTCTGGGCCAGGGACACAGATACGCAGTATTTT
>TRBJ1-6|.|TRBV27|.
CASSPGGAVYNSPLHF
TGTGCCAGCAGCCCTGGTGGGGCGGTTTACAATTCACCCCTCCACTTT
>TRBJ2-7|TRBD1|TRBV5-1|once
CASRSLRDSPYEQYF
TGCGCCAGCAGGTCGCTCCGGGACAGTCCCTACGAGCAGTACTTC
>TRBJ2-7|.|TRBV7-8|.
CASSLDSGSYNEQYF
TGTGCCAGCAGCTTAGATTCGGGCTCCTACAATGAGCAGTACTTC
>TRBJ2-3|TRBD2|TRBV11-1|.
CASSLGTSGKDTQYF
TGTGCCAGCAGCTTGGGGACTAGCGGGAAAGATACGCAGTATTTT
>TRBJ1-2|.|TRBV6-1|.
CASSPGRQGNYGHTF
TGTGCCAGCAGTCCCGGCCGGCAGGGGAACTATGGCCACACCTTC
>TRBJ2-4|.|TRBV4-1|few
CASSQATPVVNIQYF
TGCGCCAGCAGCCAAGCGACCCCAGTGGTTAACATTCAGTACTTC
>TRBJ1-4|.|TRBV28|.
CASSLGAGTANEKLFF
TGTGCCAGCAGTTTGGGGGCCGGGACCGCAAATGAAAAACTGTTTTTT
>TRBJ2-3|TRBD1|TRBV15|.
CATSSRDRGQKDTQYF
TGTGCCACCAGCAGCAGGGACAGGGGGCAGAAAGATACGCAGTATTTT
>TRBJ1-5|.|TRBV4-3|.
CASSKQRGQPQHF
TGCGCCAGCAGCAAACAGAGGGGTCAGCCCCAGCATTTT
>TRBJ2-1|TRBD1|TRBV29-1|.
CSVEDQTGTGSSYKEQFF
TGCAGCGTTGAAGATCAGACCGGGACAGGGAGCTCCTACAAGGAGCAGTTCTTC
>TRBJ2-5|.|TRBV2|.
CVSRGDRWQETQYF
TGTGTCAGCAGGGGCGACAGGTGGCAAGAGACCCAGTACTTC
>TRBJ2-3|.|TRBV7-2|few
CASSDDRPRTDTQYF
TGTGCCAGCAGCGACGACAGGCCTCGCACAGATACGCAGTATTTT
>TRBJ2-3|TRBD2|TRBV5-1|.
CASSLRASGGITDTQYF
TGCGCCAGCAGCCTGCGGGCTAGCGGGGGGATAACAGATACGCAGTATTTT
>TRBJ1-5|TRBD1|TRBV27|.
CASSTQGVGQPQHF
TGTGCCAGCAGTACTCAGGGGGTTGGTCAGCCCCAGCATTTT
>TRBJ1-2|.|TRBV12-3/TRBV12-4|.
CASSLALRGSGSVNYGYTF
TGTGCCAGCAGTTTAGCGCTCCGGGGATCTGGTTCCGTTAACTATGGCTACACCTTC
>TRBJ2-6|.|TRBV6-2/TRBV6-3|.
CASSDSGGGNVLTF
TGTGCCAGCAGTGACTCTGGGGGAGGCAACGTCCTGACTTTC
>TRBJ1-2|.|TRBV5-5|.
CASSLQDRGYTF
TGTGCCAGCAGCTTACAGGATCGTGGCTACACCTTC
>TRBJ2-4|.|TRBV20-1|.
CSARGRNIQYF
TGCAGTGCTAGGGGAAGGAACATTCAGTACTTC
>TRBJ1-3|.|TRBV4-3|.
CASSQRGETDTIYF
TGCGCCAGCAGCCAAAGAGGGGAGACAGACACCATATATTTT
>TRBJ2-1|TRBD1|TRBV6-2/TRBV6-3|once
CASRSTGGSYNEQFF
TGTGCCAGCAGATCTACAGGGGGTAGCTACAATGAGCAGTTCTTC
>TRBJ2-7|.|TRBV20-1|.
CSARDMGGLPSDEQYF
TGCAGTGCTAGAGATATGGGCGGACTCCCCTCCGACGAGCAGTACTTC
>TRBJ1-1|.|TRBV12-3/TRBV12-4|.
CASSSGGTFEAFF
TGTGCCAGCAGTTCTGGGGGAACCTTTGAAGCTTTCTTT
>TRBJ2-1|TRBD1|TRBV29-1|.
CSVENPGTGYNEQFF
TGCAGCGTTGAGAACCCCGGGACAGGGTACAATGAGCAGTTCTTC
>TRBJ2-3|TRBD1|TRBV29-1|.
CSHRLGVGQGITDTQYF
TGCAGCCACCGTTTAGGGGTTGGACAGGGGATCACAGATACGCAGTATTTT
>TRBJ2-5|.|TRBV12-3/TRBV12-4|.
CASTAREYQETQYF
TGTGCCAGCACGGCCAGAGAGTACCAAGAGACCCAGTACTTC
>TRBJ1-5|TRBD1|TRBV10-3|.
CAISDQNRGDSQPQHF
TGTGCCATCAGTGACCAAAACAGGGGGGATAGTCAGCCCCAGCATTTT
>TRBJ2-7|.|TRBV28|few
CASSPTWGGNYEQYF
TGTGCCAGCAGTCCTACTTGGGGAGGCAACTACGAGCAGTACTTC
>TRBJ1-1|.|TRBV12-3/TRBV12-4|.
CASRSGGVEAFF
TGTGCCAGCAGGTCCGGGGGGGTTGAAGCTTTCTTT
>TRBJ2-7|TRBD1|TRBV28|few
CASRADRVRINEQYF
TGTGCCAGCAGGGCGGACAGGGTGAGGATCAACGAGCAGTACTTC
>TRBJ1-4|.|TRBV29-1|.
CSVYPAGLEKLFF
TGCAGCGTCTACCCGGCAGGGCTCGAAAAACTGTTTTTT
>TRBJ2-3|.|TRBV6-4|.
CASSEGAQDTQYF
TGTGCCAGCAGTGAGGGGGCTCAGGATACGCAGTATTTT
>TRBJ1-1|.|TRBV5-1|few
CASSWIGGEDTEAFF
TGCGCCAGCAGCTGGATCGGGGGGGAGGACACTGAAGCTTTCTTT
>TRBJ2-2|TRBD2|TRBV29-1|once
CSVSGGTTTGELFF
TGCAGCGTTTCGGGGGGTACTACGACCGGGGAGCTGTTTTTT
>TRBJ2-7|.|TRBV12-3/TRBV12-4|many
CASGGPSYEQYF
TGTGCCAGCGGGGGGCCTAGCTACGAGCAGTACTTC